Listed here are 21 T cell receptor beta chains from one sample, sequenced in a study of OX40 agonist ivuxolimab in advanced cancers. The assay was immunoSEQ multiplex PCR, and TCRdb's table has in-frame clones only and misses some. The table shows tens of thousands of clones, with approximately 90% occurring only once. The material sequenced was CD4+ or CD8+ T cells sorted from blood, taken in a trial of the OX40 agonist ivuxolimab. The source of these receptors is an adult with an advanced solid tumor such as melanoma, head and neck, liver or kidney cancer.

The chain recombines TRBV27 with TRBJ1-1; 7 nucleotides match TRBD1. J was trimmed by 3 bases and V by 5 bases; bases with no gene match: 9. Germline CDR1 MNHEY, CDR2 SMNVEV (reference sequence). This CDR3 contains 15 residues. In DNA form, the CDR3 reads TGTGCCAGCAGTCCCCTGTTCCAGGGGGACACTGAAGCTTTCTTT. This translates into CASSPLFQGDTEAFF.

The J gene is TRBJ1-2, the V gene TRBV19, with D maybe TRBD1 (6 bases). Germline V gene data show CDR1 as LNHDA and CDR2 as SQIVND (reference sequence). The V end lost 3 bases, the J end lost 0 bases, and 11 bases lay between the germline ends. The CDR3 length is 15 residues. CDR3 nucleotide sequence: TGTGCCAGTAGTATGTTGGAGGGGGCTAACTATGGCTACACCTTC. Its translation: CASSMLEGANYGYTF.

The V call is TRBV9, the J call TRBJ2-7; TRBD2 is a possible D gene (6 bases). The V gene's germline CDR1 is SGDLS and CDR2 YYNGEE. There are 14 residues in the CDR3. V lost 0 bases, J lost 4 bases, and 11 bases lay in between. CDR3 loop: CASSVGMGGYEQYF. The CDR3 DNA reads TGTGCCAGCAGCGTAGGTATGGGGGGTTACGAGCAGTACTTC.

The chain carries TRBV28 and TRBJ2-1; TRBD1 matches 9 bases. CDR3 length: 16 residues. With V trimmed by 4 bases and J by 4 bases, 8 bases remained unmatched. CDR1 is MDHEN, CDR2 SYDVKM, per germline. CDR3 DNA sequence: TGTGCCAGCAGTTATTCACCGGGACAGGGATACAATGAGCAGTTCTTC. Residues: CASSYSPGQGYNEQFF.

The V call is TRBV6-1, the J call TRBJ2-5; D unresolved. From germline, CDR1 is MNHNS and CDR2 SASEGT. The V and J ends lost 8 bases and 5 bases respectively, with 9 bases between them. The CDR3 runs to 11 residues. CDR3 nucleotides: TGTGCCAGCCTCGACTCGGAGACCCAGTACTTC. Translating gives CASLDSETQYF.

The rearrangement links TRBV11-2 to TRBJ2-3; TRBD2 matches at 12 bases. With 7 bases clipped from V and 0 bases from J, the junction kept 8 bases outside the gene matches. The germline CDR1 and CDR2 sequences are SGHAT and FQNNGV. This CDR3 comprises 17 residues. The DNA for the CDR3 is TGTGCCAGCACCACCCCCGGGACTAGCGGGAGCACAGATACGCAGTATTTT. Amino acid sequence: CASTTPGTSGSTDTQYF.

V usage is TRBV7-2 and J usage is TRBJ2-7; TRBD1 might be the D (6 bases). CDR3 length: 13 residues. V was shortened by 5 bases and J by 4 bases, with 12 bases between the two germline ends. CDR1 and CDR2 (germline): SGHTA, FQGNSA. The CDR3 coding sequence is TGTGCCAGCAGCGCAAAAACAGGGTACGAGCAGTACTTC. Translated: CASSAKTGYEQYF.

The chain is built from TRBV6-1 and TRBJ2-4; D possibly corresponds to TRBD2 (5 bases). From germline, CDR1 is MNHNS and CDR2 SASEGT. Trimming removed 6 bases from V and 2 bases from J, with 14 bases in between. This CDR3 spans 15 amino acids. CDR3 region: CASSTRVTTKNIQYF. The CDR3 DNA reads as TGTGCCAGCAGCACGAGGGTTACGACCAAAAACATTCAGTACTTC.

This chain's CDR3 is CAWSNSGTEAFF. DNA for the CDR3: TGTGCCTGGAGTAACTCAGGTACTGAAGCTTTCTTT. The V gene is TRBV30, the J gene TRBJ1-1; D is undetermined. Germline CDR1 and CDR2: GTSNPN and SVGIG (reference sequence). With 2 bases removed from V and 5 bases from J, the gap between germline ends came to 9 bases. The CDR3 consists of 12 residues.

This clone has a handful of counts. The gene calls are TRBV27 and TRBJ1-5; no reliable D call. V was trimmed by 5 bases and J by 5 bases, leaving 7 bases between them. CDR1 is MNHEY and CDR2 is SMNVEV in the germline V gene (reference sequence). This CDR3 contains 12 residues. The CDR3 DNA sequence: TGTGCCAGCAGTCAACCTTATCAGCCCCAGCATTTT. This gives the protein CASSQPYQPQHF.

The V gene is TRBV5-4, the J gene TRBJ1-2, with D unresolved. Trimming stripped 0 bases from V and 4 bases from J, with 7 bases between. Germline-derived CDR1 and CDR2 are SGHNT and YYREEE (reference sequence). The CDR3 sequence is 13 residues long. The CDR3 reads CASSLVPLYGYTF. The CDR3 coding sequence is TGTGCCAGCAGCTTGGTCCCGCTCTATGGCTACACCTTC.

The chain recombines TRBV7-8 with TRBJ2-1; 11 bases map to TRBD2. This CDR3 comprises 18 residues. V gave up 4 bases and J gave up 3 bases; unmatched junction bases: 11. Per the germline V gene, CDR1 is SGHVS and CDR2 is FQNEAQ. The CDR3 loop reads CASSSGLAGLRVYNEQFF. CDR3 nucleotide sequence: TGTGCCAGCAGCTCAGGACTAGCGGGCTTACGCGTCTACAATGAGCAGTTCTTC.

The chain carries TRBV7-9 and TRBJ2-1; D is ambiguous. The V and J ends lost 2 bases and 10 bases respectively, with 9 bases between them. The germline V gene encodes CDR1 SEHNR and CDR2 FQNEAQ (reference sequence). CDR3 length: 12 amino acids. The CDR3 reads CASSLFGGEQFF. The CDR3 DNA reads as TGTGCCAGCAGCTTATTCGGCGGAGAGCAGTTCTTC.

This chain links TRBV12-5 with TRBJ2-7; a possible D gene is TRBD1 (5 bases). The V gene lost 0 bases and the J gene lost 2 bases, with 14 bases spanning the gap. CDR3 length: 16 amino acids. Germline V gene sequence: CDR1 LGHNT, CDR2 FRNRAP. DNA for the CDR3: TGTGCTAGTGGTTTGGTAGGGGCAGGGTATACCTACGAGCAGTACTTC. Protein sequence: CASGLVGAGYTYEQYF.

The CDR3 sequence is CASSLDGLQFTQETQYF. The CDR3 DNA reads as TGTGCCAGCAGTTTAGACGGCCTTCAGTTTACGCAAGAGACCCAGTACTTC. V gene TRBV28 combines with J gene TRBJ2-5; D remains ambiguous. The CDR3 runs 17 residues. The germline gives CDR1 MDHEN, CDR2 SYDVKM. V was clipped by 2 bases and J by 2 bases, with 18 bases between them.

The CDR3 DNA reads as TGTGCCAGTAGTATGGACGGGATCTACGAAAAACTGTTTTTT. Protein: CASSMDGIYEKLFF. The V call is TRBV19, the J call TRBJ1-4; no definite D call. Germline-derived CDR1 and CDR2 are LNHDA and SQIVND (reference sequence). V was pared by 3 bases and J by 8 bases, with 13 bases between. The CDR3 totals 14 residues.

Here the CDR3 reads CASSPEGIPSTDTQYF. The DNA for the CDR3 is TGTGCCAGCAGCCCGGAGGGAATCCCTAGCACAGATACGCAGTATTTT. The V and J genes are TRBV9 and TRBJ2-3, with a possible D match to TRBD2 (6 bases). Germline assignment: CDR1 SGDLS and CDR2 YYNGEE. V was trimmed by 4 bases and J by 0 bases, leaving 15 bases between them. CDR3 length: 16 residues.

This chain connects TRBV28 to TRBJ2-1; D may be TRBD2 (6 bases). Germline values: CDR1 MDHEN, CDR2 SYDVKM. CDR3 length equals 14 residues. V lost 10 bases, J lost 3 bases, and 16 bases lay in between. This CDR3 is CATRRASFYNEQFF. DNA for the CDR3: TGTGCCACTCGGAGGGCCAGCTTCTACAATGAGCAGTTCTTC.

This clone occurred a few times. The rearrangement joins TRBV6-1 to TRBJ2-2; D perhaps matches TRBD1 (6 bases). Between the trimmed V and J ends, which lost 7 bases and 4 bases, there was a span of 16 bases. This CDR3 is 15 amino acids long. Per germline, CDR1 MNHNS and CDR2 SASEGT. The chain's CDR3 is CASMPVGDITGELFF. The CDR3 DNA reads TGTGCCAGCATGCCGGTGGGGGACATCACCGGGGAGCTGTTTTTT.

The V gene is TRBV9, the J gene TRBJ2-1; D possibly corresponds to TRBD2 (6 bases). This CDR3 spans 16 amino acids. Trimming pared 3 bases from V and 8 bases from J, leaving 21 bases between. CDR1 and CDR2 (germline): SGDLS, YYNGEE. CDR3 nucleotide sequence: TGTGCCAGCAGCGCGCCTTCTGGGGGGTATCGGGATGAGCAGTTCTTC. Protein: CASSAPSGGYRDEQFF.

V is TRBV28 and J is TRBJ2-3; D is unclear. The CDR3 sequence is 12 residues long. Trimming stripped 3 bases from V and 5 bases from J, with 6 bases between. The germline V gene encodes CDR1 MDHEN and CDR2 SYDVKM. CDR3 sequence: CASSFPLDTQYF. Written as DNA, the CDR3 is TGTGCCAGCAGTTTCCCTCTAGATACGCAGTATTTT.